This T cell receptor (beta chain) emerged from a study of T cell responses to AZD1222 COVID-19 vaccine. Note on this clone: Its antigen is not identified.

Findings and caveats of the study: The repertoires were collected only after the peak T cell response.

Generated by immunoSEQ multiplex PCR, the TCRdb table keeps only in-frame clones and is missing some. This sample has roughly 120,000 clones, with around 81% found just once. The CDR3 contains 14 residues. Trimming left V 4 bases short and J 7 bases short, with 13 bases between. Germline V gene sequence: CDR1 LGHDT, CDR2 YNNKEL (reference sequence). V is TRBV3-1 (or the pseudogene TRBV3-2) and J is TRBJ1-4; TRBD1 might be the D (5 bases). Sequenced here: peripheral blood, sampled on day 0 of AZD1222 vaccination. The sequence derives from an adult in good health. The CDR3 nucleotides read TGTGCCAGCAGCCTCGGGCGGGGGGGTGAAAAACTGTTTTTT. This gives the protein CASSLGRGGEKLFF.